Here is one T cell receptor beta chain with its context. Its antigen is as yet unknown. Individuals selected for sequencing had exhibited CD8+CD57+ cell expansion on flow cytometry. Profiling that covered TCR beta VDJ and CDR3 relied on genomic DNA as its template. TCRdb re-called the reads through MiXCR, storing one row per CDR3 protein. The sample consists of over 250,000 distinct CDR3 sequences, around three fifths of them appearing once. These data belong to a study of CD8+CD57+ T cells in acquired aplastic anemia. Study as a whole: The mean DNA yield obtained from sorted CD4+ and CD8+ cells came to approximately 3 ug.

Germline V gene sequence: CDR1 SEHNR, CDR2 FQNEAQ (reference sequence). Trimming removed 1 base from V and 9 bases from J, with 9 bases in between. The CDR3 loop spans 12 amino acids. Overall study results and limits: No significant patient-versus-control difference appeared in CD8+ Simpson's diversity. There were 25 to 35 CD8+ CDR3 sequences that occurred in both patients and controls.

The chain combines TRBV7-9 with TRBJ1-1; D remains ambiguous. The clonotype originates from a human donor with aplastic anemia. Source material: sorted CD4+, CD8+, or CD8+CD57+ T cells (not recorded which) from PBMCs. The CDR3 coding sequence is TGTGCCAGCAGCTTAGTGCGGCAGAAAGCTTTCTTT. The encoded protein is CASSLVRQKAFF.